These T cell receptor beta chains were read from a single sample in a study of T cells in Graves' hyperthyroidism and ophthalmopathy. Each CDR3 protein is one row after TCRdb ran MiXCR on the multiplex PCR reads. The sample yields around 350,000 distinct CDR3 sequences, around 15% seen once. What was sequenced was blood. These receptors were obtained from a woman in her sixties or seventies with Graves' ophthalmopathy. The CDR3 runs from the conserved cysteine through the conserved F or W. The order of the fields is V gene, clone size, J gene, CDR3 protein. Clone size is shown for a subset of rows, as once, few, many or a class of expanded clone.

>TRBV6-1|many|TRBJ1-1
CASRRVYTRSNTEAFF
>TRBV20-1|NA|TRBJ2-5
CSAIRRGRETQYF
>TRBV12-3/TRBV12-4|many|TRBJ1-2
CASSPPRTF
>TRBV24-1|many|TRBJ2-1
CATSDSRQGGNEQFF
>TRBV5-1|few|TRBJ2-5
CASSSIQGGETQYF
>TRBV12-3/TRBV12-4|many|TRBJ2-5
CASSSPGPQETQYF
>TRBV5-1|many|TRBJ1-1
CASSWGPNSEAFF
>TRBV28|many|TRBJ2-7
CASGTSGRTFEQYF
>TRBV6-1|many|TRBJ2-6
CAVPSGLSGANVLTF
>TRBV5-1|many|TRBJ2-1
CASWEMAGETNEQFF
>TRBV4-1|many|TRBJ2-7
CASSPGREWNEQYF
>TRBV20-1|NA|TRBJ2-3
CSAGQGRADTQYF
>TRBV6-1|few|TRBJ1-6
CASTLGGLYSNSPLHF
>TRBV7-2|NA|TRBJ2-7
CASSSDRGAVYEQYF
>TRBV9|NA|TRBJ2-2
CASSVSLSGQVHTGELFF
>TRBV2|NA|TRBJ2-7
CASSKGLAGEEEQYF
>TRBV7-2|many|TRBJ1-2
CASRTGTGLIGGYTF
>TRBV19|many|TRBJ1-5
CASSPTGGGQPQHF
>TRBV5-1|many|TRBJ2-7
CASSLALAGGNEQYF
>TRBV24-1|few|TRBJ1-5
CATSDPGGQPQHF
>TRBV4-1|many|TRBJ2-7
CASSRDRLYEQYF
>TRBV7-9|many|TRBJ1-4
CASSSDRVGEKLFF
>TRBV7-2|many|TRBJ2-4
CASSSDQRGGIVQYF
>TRBV5-1|many|TRBJ2-3
CASRYGQGTDTQYF
>TRBV5-1|many|TRBJ1-1
CASSFAGGPNTEAFF
>TRBV19|NA|TRBJ2-7
CATSPGVSYEQYF
>TRBV11-2|NA|TRBJ2-4
CASSLLRTECYKNIQYF
>TRBV27|NA|TRBJ2-1
CASSRRGGVHNEQFF
>TRBV5-5|many|TRBJ2-3
CASSTQGGAPDTQYF
>TRBV27|many|TRBJ2-2
CASNSPPAALPAWELFF
>TRBV4-2|many|TRBJ2-5
CASSQMTGSETQYF
>TRBV28|many|TRBJ2-3
CASSALAGGPDTQYF
>TRBV5-1|many|TRBJ2-7
CASSFAGQGTSYEQYF
>TRBV12-3/TRBV12-4|few|TRBJ2-2
CASSRGPTRDTGELFF
>TRBV25-1|many|TRBJ2-3
CASSEWGTGGADTQYF
>TRBV6-1|many|TRBJ2-7
CASSNPGTGSNEQYF
>TRBV10-3|few|TRBJ2-1
CAISEEGGRLIYEQFF
>TRBV20-1|many|TRBJ2-2
CSARKAGGLAGELFF
>TRBV11-2|many|TRBJ2-1
CASSPPGSYNEQFF
>TRBV7-8|NA|TRBJ2-7
CASSWRVRSYEQYF